Listed below are T cell receptor beta chains from one sample, sequenced in a study of regulatory T cells in long-lasting Graves disease. One entry per CDR3 protein results from TCRdb running MiXCR on the multiplex PCR reads. The data show about 560,000 distinct CDR3 sequences, about 15% seen once. The sample was also linked to a second study, of T cells in Graves' hyperthyroidism and ophthalmopathy.

Sequenced material: peripheral blood mononuclear cells (PBMCs), taken at new diagnosis, from a patient treated with antithyroid drugs. All receptors come from a man aged 18-30 years with Graves disease. Both conserved end residues are part of each CDR3. D genes are given only for firm matches. Clone sizes are given selectively: once, few, many, or a class where the clone is expanded.

TRBJ2-2 TRBD1 15 . TRBV12-5 TGTGCTAGTGGTGCGGACAGGGGGCTCACCGGGGAGCTGTTTTTT CASGADRGLTGELFF
TRBJ2-1 TRBD1 12 . TRBV30 TGTGCCGGGGACAGGGGGGTCAATGAGCAGTTCTTC CAGDRGVNEQFF
TRBJ1-1 . 14 . TRBV6-1 TGTGCCAGCAGTGAGGCCGGACCTAACACTGAAGCTTTCTTT CASSEAGPNTEAFF
TRBJ1-6 . 14 few TRBV5-1 TGCGCCAGCAGCTTGGGTGTGCCTCACGGACCCCTCCACTTT CASSLGVPHGPLHF
TRBJ1-2 TRBD1 16 many TRBV5-1 TGCGCCAGCAGCCCCGGACAGGCGTGGGTCTTCGACGGCTACACCTTC CASSPGQAWVFDGYTF
TRBJ2-7 . 14 many TRBV18 TGTGCCAGCTCACCAATGGACACAGCCTACGAGCAGTACTTC CASSPMDTAYEQYF
TRBJ2-3 . 20 . TRBV28 . CASSLGSEQYFGPATDTQYF
TRBJ2-3 . 12 . TRBV5-4 TGTGCCAGCAGCTTAGGGCCAGATATGCAGTATTTT CASSLGPDMQYF
TRBJ2-2 . 12 few TRBV20-1 TGCAGTGCTAGAGGCGGGGCCGGGGAGCTGTTTTTT CSARGGAGELFF
TRBJ1-1 . 14 few TRBV4-1 TGCGCCAGCAGCCCACGGGCAGAAGGCACTGAAGCTTTCTTT CASSPRAEGTEAFF
TRBJ2-1 TRBD2 20 many TRBV28 TGTGCCAGCAGTTTACCCCTTGGACTAGCGGGAGCTCCACCTTACAATGAGCAGTTCTTC CASSLPLGLAGAPPYNEQFF
TRBJ2-3 . 13 many TRBV7-9 TGTGCCAGCAGCTTAGTGCGGACAGATACGCAGTATTTT CASSLVRTDTQYF
TRBJ2-7 . 16 . TRBV2 TGTGCCAGCAGTGCGATCGGGACACCATCCCCCTACGAGCAGTACTTC CASSAIGTPSPYEQYF
TRBJ1-6 . 16 few TRBV20-1 TGCAGTGCTAGAGATTCTGGCAGGGCCTGGAATTCACCCCTCCACTTT CSARDSGRAWNSPLHF
TRBJ2-2 TRBD2 16 once TRBV9 TGTGCCAGCAGCGTAGCCGGGACTACCTACACCGGGGAGCTGTTTTTT CASSVAGTTYTGELFF
TRBJ2-2 . 14 few TRBV20-1 TGCAGTGCTCCGGGACGCGGGAACACCGGGGAGCTGTTTTTT CSAPGRGNTGELFF
TRBJ2-2 . 14 many TRBV7-9 TGTGCCAGCAGCTTAAATTCCGCGGCCGGGGAGCTGTTTTTT CASSLNSAAGELFF
TRBJ1-1 . 14 . TRBV7-9 TGTGCCAGCACCCGACAGGCCCTTATGGCTGAAGCTTTCTTT CASTRQALMAEAFF
TRBJ2-5 TRBD1 15 many TRBV6-1 TGTGCCAGCAGTCAAAACTCAGGGGGCCAAGAGACCCAGTACTTC CASSQNSGGQETQYF
TRBJ2-1 . 16 . TRBV9 TGTGCCAGCAGCGCTCAGGACTACCCTTCCTACAATGAGCAGTTCTTC CASSAQDYPSYNEQFF
TRBJ2-7 . 14 . TRBV30 TGTGCCTGGAGTGTAGGCCCCGGCTCCTACGAGCAGTACTTC CAWSVGPGSYEQYF
TRBJ2-1 . 14 many TRBV2 TGTGCCAGCAAGGAGAACACGGATCGCCGGGGGCAGTTCTTC CASKENTDRRGQFF
TRBJ2-7 TRBD2 14 . TRBV20-1 TGCAATGCTAGAGGACTAGCGGAGACCTACGAGCAGTACTTC CNARGLAETYEQYF
TRBJ2-1 . 15 . TRBV30 TGTGCCTGGAGGATCGACATCCTCCAGTTCGGTGAGCAGTTCTTC CAWRIDILQFGEQFF
TRBJ2-5 . 10 few TRBV20-1 TGCAGTGGCGTATGGGAGACCCAGTACTTC CSGVWETQYF
TRBJ2-1 TRBD2 15 many TRBV3-1 TGTGCCAGCAGCCAAAGCGGGAGGGGCTACAATGAGCAGTTCTTC CASSQSGRGYNEQFF
TRBJ2-5 TRBD2 20 . TRBV20-1 TGCAGTGCTCCAAGCTATTATGGCGGGAGAAGTGGGGTCAACGAGGAGACCCAGTACTTC CSAPSYYGGRSGVNEETQYF